These 8 T cell receptor beta chains were all obtained from the same sample, sequenced in a study of cytomegalovirus exposure and HLA in healthy donors. It was with 60 Vbeta and 13 Jbeta primers that the PCR ran. TCRdb keeps only in-frame clones here, not all; method: immunoSEQ multiplex PCR. The table has 200,000 or so clones, more than 75% seen once. Input material: PBMCs. Source of these receptors: a girl under two years old in good health and CMV-seronegative.

The V call is TRBV4-1, the J call TRBJ2-5; 14 bases align to TRBD2. The J segment lost 4 bases and the V segment lost 1 base, leaving 2 bases of the junction unmatched. The CDR3 has 16 amino acids. Germline values: CDR1 MGHRA, CDR2 YSYEKL. The CDR3: CASSQGTSGRRETQYF. In DNA, the CDR3 is TGCGCCAGCAGCCAAGGGACTAGCGGGAGGAGAGAGACCCAGTACTTC.

Here the CDR3 reads CASSSLTSGGSTNEQFF. The CDR3 DNA sequence: TGTGCCAGCAGCTCGTTGACTAGCGGGGGCTCTACCAATGAGCAGTTCTTC. The J gene is TRBJ2-1, the V gene TRBV21-1; the DNA was not compared with TRBD2, the D call given in the table. TRBV21-1 represents a pseudogene. This CDR3 contains 17 residues.

The V gene is TRBV19, the J gene TRBJ2-1; D perhaps matches TRBD2 (5 bases). Germline values: CDR1 LNHDA, CDR2 SQIVND (reference sequence). This CDR3 spans 14 amino acids. Trimming stripped 2 bases from V and 5 bases from J, with 10 bases between. The DNA of the CDR3 is TGTGCCAGTAGTATAACCGGGAACCACAATGAGCAGTTCTTC. Protein sequence: CASSITGNHNEQFF.

This rearrangement joins TRBV4-2 to TRBJ2-1; D is perhaps TRBD2 (5 bases). This CDR3 comprises 14 residues. The V gene lost 7 bases and the J gene lost 3 bases, with 13 bases spanning the gap. CDR1 is LGHNA and CDR2 is YNFKEQ in the germline V gene. Here the CDR3 reads CASTPSGSYNEQFF. The CDR3 DNA reads as TGTGCCAGCACCCCGAGTGGGAGCTACAATGAGCAGTTCTTC.

The chain links TRBV5-1 to TRBJ2-7; perhaps TRBD2 as D (6 bases). Trimming shortened V by 6 bases and J by 4 bases, and 20 bases separated the two germline ends. The CDR3 loop spans 15 amino acids. Germline lookup yields CDR1 SGHRS and CDR2 YFSETQ. CDR3 protein: CASKGDPRGGYEQYF. In DNA form, the CDR3 reads TGCGCCAGCAAGGGCGACCCGAGGGGAGGTTACGAGCAGTACTTC. Combining the CDR3 with reference TRBV5-1 and TRBJ2-7 gives the whole variable domain KAGVTQTPRYLIKTRGQQVTLSCSPISGHRSVSWYQQTPGQGLQFLFEYFSETQRNKGNFPGRFSGRQFSNSRSEMNVSTLELGDSALYLCASKGDPRGGYEQYFGPGTRLTVT.

The chain links TRBV29-1 to TRBJ2-5; TRBD2 is a possible D gene (5 bases). V shed 2 bases and J shed 4 bases, with 8 bases lying between them. Germline V lookup: CDR1 SQVTM, CDR2 ANQGSEA. The CDR3 is 12 residues long. The CDR3 DNA reads TGCAGCGTTGAATTGGGAGCAGAGACCCAGTACTTC. Its protein product is CSVELGAETQYF.

The chain joins TRBV30 to TRBJ2-7; D perhaps matches TRBD1 (6 bases). This CDR3 has 12 residues. V lost 5 bases and J lost 0, with 8 bases in between. The germline V gene has CDR1 GTSNPN and CDR2 SVGIG (reference sequence). CDR3 DNA sequence: TGTGCCTGGGGGGGCAGCTCCTACGAGCAGTACTTC. As protein: CAWGGSSYEQYF.

The chain uses TRBV7-3 and TRBJ2-5; 7 nucleotides line up with TRBD2. The length of the CDR3 is 16 residues. The germline CDR1 and CDR2 sequences are SGHTA and FQGTGA. J gave up 7 bases and V 5 bases, and 16 bases lay outside the gene matches. CDR3 sequence (DNA): TGTGCCAGCAGCCGGGCCCCAGGACTAGGGGCTGTGACCCAGTACTTC. Translated, it gives CASSRAPGLGAVTQYF.